This TCR beta chain stems from a study of beta chain features in type 1 diabetes. Study results and caveats: Across all four CD4+ subsets, people with type 1 diabetes showed modestly shorter TCRB CDR3s. Fewer junction insertions and more nucleotide deletions appeared in type 1 diabetes patients. It was not settled here whether HLA type affects TCRB rearrangement.

Comments on this clone: Its antigen is as yet unknown.

The whole isolated RNA underwent reverse transcription, so sequencing captured expressed TCRB transcripts. Data came from immunoSEQ multiplex PCR; TCRdb stores just in-frame clones and leaves some out. In the table there are under 300,000 clones, 20% of which are singletons. CDR1 SGHTA and CDR2 FQGNSA come from the germline V gene. The CDR3 runs to 13 residues. Trimming took 5 bases from V and 4 from J, leaving 11 bases between them. Only one heparinised blood draw was taken per donor, and its volume averaged about 116 mL. V usage is TRBV7-2 and J usage is TRBJ2-5; the D gene is possibly TRBD1 (6 bases). The specimen was naive CD4+ T cells from blood. The sequence derives from a woman aged 40-49 years with type 1 diabetes. DNA of the CDR3: TGTGCCAGCAGCCCCTTCAGGGGAGAGACCCAGTACTTC. This gives the protein CASSPFRGETQYF.